The 14 T cell receptor beta chains in this list originate from one sample, sequenced in a study of blood T cell repertoires in COVID-19 (dated by TCRdb to 2020 to 2021). The library was prepared using the immunoSEQ multiplex PCR assay. TCRdb holds this immuneACCESS table with in-frame rearrangements only. Some clones are missing; in checked studies, unresolved V genes explain under half, and the rest has no known cause. This sample lists about 130,000 clones; 65% to 85% were detected once. The ten largest clones capture under 2.5% of the sample. The sample comprised peripheral blood. These receptors were obtained from a man between 65 and 85 years old with acute or convalescent COVID-19.

The chain employs TRBV9 and TRBJ1-2; D not certain. The CDR3 is 14 residues long. Trimming pared 0 bases from V and 4 bases from J, leaving 10 bases between. Germline CDR1 reads SGDLS; CDR2 reads YYNGEE. The CDR3 DNA follows: TGTGCCAGCAGCGTAGAACCGACTACCTATGGCTACACCTTC. Translating gives CASSVEPTTYGYTF.

This clone was found a few times. This rearrangement joins TRBV15 to TRBJ2-1, with D unclear. Trimming cost V 0 bases and J 8 bases, with 8 bases left between them. CDR3 length: 13 amino acids. CDR1 is LNHNV, CDR2 YYDKDF, per germline (reference sequence). CDR3 sequence: CATSRDYRDEQFF. The CDR3 DNA follows: TGTGCCACCAGCAGAGATTACCGCGATGAGCAGTTCTTC.

This clone occurred once. The rearrangement joins TRBV18 to TRBJ2-1; perhaps TRBD2 as D (6 bases). Germline values: CDR1 KGHSH, CDR2 LQKENI. Between the trimmed V and J ends, which lost 0 bases and 2 bases, there was a span of 11 bases. This CDR3 region has 16 residues. This chain's CDR3 is CASSPPGGAAYNEQFF. In DNA, the CDR3 is TGTGCCAGCTCACCACCAGGCGGGGCCGCCTACAATGAGCAGTTCTTC.

The chain links TRBV5-1 to TRBJ1-6; 8 bases align to TRBD1. Germline CDR1 reads SGHRS; CDR2 reads YFSETQ. The CDR3 length is 19 residues. With V trimmed by 4 bases and J by 8 bases, 20 bases remained unmatched. CDR3 nucleotide sequence: TGCGCCAGCAGCCAGCGCACGGACAGGGCTCCCCTACGCGATTCACCCCTCCACTTT. Its translation: CASSQRTDRAPLRDSPLHF.

The CDR3: CASSGGQGTSGANVLTF. In DNA form, the CDR3 reads TGTGCCAGTTCTGGAGGACAGGGAACATCTGGGGCCAACGTCCTGACTTTC. The chain joins TRBV19 to TRBJ2-6; 8 bases line up with TRBD1. CDR3 size: 17 residues. CDR1 and CDR2 from the germline V gene are LNHDA and SQIVND (reference sequence). Germline trimming cut 8 bases from V and 1 base from J; bases unmatched to any gene: 10.

The chain links TRBV5-1 to TRBJ1-1, with D perhaps matching TRBD1 (5 bases). V was trimmed by 3 bases and J by 4 bases, leaving 19 bases between them. The CDR3 covers 16 residues. CDR1 is SGHRS, CDR2 YFSETQ, per germline. CDR3 in DNA: TGCGCCAGCAGCTCGAACCCCCTCGGGGGGGTCACTGAAGCTTTCTTT. Translated, it gives CASSSNPLGGVTEAFF.

The chain carries TRBV11-2 and TRBJ2-3, with 7 nucleotides matching TRBD2. Germline assignment: CDR1 SGHAT and CDR2 FQNNGV. Trimming took 4 bases from V and 5 from J; bases not matched to a gene: 12. The CDR3 runs to 16 residues. CDR3 region: CASSSPREGGGDTQYF. The DNA for the CDR3 is TGTGCCAGCAGCTCCCCTAGGGAGGGCGGTGGAGATACGCAGTATTTT.

The rearrangement joins TRBV6-6 to TRBJ2-3; TRBD1 agrees at 9 bases. This CDR3 is built from 15 residues. Germline CDR1 and CDR2: MNHNY and SVGAGI (reference sequence). Trimming removed 2 bases from V and 4 bases from J; junction bases left unmatched: 4. The CDR3 region has the DNA TGTGCCAGCAGTTACCAAGGGACAGGGTCAGATACGCAGTATTTT. Protein product: CASSYQGTGSDTQYF.

J is TRBJ2-1 and V is TRBV7-8, with D maybe TRBD1 (5 bases). The CDR3 covers 13 residues. Germline loops: CDR1 SGHVS, CDR2 FQNEAQ. V lost 5 bases and J 9 bases, leaving 14 bases between the germline ends. The CDR3 DNA reads as TGTGCCAGCAGCCCACAGTCCCAGGGTGAGCAGTTCTTC. Translating gives CASSPQSQGEQFF.

CDR3 nucleotides: TGCGCCAGCAGCCATCTCGGGACTAGCGGGGGCTTGAACACCGGGGAGCTGTTTTTT. It encodes CASSHLGTSGGLNTGELFF. The chain recombines TRBV4-1 with TRBJ2-2; 14 positions agree with TRBD2. Germline V gene lookup returns CDR1 MGHRA and CDR2 YSYEKL. The junction had 7 bases not matched to a gene; V was cut back by 3 bases and J by 1 base. The CDR3 has 19 residues.

This rearrangement joins TRBV11-3 to TRBJ2-2; a possible D gene is TRBD1 (5 bases). The germline CDR1 and CDR2 sequences are SGHNT and YENEEA. Deletions cut 4 bases from V and 8 bases from J, with 8 bases between. CDR3 length: 12 amino acids. This CDR3 reads CASSSDIGELFF. In DNA form, the CDR3 reads TGTGCCAGCAGCTCGGACATTGGGGAGCTGTTTTTT.

The chain has TRBV4-1 and TRBJ2-1; D gene ambiguous. CDR1 and CDR2 from the germline V gene are MGHRA and YSYEKL. The CDR3 has 16 amino acids. V gave up 2 bases and J gave up 0 bases, with 11 bases separating them. The CDR3 DNA reads as TGCGCCAGCAGCCAACGACTCCCCAGCTCCTACAATGAGCAGTTCTTC. It encodes CASSQRLPSSYNEQFF.

The chain joins TRBV9 to TRBJ2-3; D is perhaps TRBD2 (7 bases). The CDR3 spans 15 residues. Germline CDR1 reads SGDLS; CDR2 reads YYNGEE. Trimming removed 2 bases at V and 6 bases at J, with 16 bases between. CDR3 amino acids: CASSVMWRGPDTQYF. Written as DNA, the CDR3 is TGTGCCAGCAGCGTCATGTGGCGGGGGCCTGATACGCAGTATTTT.

The V call is TRBV20-1, the J call TRBJ1-1; the match to TRBD1 covers 7 bases. Germline V gene lookup returns CDR1 DFQATT and CDR2 SNEGSKA (reference sequence). This CDR3 has 11 residues. V gave up 5 bases and J gave up 12 bases; unmatched junction bases: 9. The CDR3 region is CSAEDRLKTFF. The CDR3 DNA sequence: TGCAGTGCTGAGGACAGGCTAAAGACTTTCTTT.